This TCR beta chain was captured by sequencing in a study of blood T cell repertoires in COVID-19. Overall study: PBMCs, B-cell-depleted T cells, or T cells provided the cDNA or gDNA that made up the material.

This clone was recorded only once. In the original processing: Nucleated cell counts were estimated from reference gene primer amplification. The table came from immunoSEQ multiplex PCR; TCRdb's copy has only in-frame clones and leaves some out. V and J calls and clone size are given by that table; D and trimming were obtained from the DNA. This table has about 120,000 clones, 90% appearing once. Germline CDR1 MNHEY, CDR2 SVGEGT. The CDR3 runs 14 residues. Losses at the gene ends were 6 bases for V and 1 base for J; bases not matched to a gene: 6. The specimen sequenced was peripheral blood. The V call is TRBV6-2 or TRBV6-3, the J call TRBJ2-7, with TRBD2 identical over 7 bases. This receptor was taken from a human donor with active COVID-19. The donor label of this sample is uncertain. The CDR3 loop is CASSGRDYSYEQYF. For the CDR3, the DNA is TGTGCCAGCAGCGGCCGGGACTATTCCTACGAGCAGTACTTC.